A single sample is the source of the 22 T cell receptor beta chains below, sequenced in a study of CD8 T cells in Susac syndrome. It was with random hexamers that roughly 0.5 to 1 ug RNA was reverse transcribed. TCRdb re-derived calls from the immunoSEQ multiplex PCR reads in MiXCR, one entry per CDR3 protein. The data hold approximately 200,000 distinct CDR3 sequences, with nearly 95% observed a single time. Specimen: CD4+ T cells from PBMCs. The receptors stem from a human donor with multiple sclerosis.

CDR3 residues: CAWSVPRQETQYF. The CDR3 nucleotides read TGTGCCTGGAGTGTACCCAGACAAGAGACCCAGTACTTC. This rearrangement joins TRBV30 to TRBJ2-5, with D unresolved. CDR1 and CDR2 from the germline V gene are GTSNPN and SVGIG (reference sequence). This CDR3 comprises 13 residues. Trimming removed 0 bases from V and 2 bases from J, with 7 bases in between.

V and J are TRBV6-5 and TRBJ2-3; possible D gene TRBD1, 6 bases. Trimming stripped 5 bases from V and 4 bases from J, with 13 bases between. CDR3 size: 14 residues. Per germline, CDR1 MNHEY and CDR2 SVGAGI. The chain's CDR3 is CASSRGGRPDTQYF. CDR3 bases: TGTGCCAGCAGTAGAGGGGGTCGGCCAGATACGCAGTATTTT.

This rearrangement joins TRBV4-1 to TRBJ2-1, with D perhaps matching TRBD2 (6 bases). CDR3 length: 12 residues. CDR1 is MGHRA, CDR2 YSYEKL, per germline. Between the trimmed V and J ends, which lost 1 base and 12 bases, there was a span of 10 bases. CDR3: CASSQVAGMQFF. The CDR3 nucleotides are TGCGCCAGCAGCCAAGTTGCGGGGATGCAGTTCTTC.

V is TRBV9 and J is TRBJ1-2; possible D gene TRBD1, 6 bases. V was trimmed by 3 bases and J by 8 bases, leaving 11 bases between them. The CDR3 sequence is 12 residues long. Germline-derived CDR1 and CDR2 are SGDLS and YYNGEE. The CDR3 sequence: CASSEQGRGYTF. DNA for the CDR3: TGTGCCAGCAGCGAACAGGGTCGAGGCTACACCTTC.

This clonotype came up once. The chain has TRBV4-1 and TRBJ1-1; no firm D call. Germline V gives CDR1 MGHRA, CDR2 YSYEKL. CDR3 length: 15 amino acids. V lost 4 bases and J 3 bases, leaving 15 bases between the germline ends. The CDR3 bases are TGCGCCAGCAGCCTTAATGGTGCCTCCGACACTGAAGCTTTCTTT. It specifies CASSLNGASDTEAFF.

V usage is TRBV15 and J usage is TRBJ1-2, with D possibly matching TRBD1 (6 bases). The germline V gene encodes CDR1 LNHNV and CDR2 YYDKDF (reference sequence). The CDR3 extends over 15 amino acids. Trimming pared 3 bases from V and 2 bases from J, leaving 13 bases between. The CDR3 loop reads CATSSRDTLNYGYTF. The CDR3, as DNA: TGTGCCACCAGCAGCAGGGACACCTTAAACTATGGCTACACCTTC.

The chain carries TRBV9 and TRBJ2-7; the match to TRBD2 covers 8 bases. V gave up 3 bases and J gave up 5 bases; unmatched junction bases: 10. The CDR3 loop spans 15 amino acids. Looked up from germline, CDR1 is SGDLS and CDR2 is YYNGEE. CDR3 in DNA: TGTGCCAGCAGCGCTCGGGGGGGCCGTAGTAACGAGCAGTACTTC. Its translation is CASSARGGRSNEQYF. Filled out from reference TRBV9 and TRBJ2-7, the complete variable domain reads DSGVTQTPKHLITATGQRVTLRCSPRSGDLSVYWYQQSLDQGLQFLIQYYNGEERAKGNILERFSAQQFPDLHSELNLSSLELGDSALYFCASSARGGRSNEQYFGPGTRLTVT.

The CDR3 DNA sequence: TGTGCCAGCAGCTCGGGAGATGGCTACACCTTC. Its protein product is CASSSGDGYTF. The chain employs TRBV7-9 and TRBJ1-2; D gene ambiguous. The CDR3 loop spans 11 amino acids. Germline V lookup: CDR1 SEHNR, CDR2 FQNEAQ (reference sequence). V was clipped by 4 bases and J by 6 bases, with 6 bases between them.

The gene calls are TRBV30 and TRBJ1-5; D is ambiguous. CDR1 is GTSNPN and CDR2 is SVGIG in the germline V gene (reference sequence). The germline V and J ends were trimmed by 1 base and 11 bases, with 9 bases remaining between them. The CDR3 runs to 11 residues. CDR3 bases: TGTGCCTGGAGTGGCCGGGGAGCCCAGCATTTT. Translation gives CAWSGRGAQHF.

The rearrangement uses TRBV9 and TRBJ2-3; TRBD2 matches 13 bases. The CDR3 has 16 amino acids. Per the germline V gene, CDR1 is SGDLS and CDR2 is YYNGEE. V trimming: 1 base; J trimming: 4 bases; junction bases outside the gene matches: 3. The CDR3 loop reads CASSVPGLAGSDTQYF. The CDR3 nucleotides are TGTGCCAGCAGCGTACCGGGACTAGCGGGATCAGATACGCAGTATTTT.

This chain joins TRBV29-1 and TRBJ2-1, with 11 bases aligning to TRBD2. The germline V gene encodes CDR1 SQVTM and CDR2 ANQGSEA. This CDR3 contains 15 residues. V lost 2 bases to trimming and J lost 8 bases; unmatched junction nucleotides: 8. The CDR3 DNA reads TGCAGCGTTGAACGGCTAGCGGGAGGATTCCATGAGCAGTTCTTC. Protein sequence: CSVERLAGGFHEQFF.

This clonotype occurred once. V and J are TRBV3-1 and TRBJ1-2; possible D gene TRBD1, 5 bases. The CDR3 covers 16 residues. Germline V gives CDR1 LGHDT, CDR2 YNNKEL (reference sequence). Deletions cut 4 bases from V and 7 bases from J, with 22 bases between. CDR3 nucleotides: TGTGCCAGCAGCCCCTCCGGGACGGCGGGACCTCTTGGCTACACCTTC. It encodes CASSPSGTAGPLGYTF.

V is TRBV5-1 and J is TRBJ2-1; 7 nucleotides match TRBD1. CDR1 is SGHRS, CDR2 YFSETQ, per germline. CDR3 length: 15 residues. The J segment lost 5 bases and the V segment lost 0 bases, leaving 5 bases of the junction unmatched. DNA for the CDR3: TGCGCCAGCAGCTTGGTCCCAGGGGGAAACAATGAGCAGTTCTTC. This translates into CASSLVPGGNNEQFF.

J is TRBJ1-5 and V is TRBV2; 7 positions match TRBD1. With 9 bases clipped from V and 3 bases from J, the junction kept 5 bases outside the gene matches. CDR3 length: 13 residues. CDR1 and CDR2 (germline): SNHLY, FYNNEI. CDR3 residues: CASKGQNNQPQHF. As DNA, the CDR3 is TGTGCCAGTAAGGGACAGAACAATCAGCCCCAGCATTTT.

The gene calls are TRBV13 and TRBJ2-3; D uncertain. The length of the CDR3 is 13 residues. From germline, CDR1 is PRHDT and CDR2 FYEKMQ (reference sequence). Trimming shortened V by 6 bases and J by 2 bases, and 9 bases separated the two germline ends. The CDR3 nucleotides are TGTGCCAGCAGTATTCGGGCCACAGATACGCAGTATTTT. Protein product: CASSIRATDTQYF.

CDR3 protein: CAWTLQSLNEKLFF. The CDR3 DNA reads TGTGCCTGGACCCTACAGAGCCTCAATGAAAAACTGTTTTTT. The chain recombines TRBV30 with TRBJ1-4; D is unclear. Between the trimmed V and J ends, which lost 4 bases and 5 bases, there was a span of 14 bases. This CDR3 is 14 amino acids long. Germline V lookup: CDR1 GTSNPN, CDR2 SVGIG (reference sequence).

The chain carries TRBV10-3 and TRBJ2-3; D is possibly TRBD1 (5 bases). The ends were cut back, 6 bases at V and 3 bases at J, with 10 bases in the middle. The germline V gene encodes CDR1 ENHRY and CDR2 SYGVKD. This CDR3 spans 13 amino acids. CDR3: CAISGTGTDTQYF. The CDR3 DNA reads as TGTGCCATCAGCGGAACAGGTACAGATACGCAGTATTTT.

CDR3 sequence reads: CSARGGRGQGAGRQPQHF. CDR3 DNA: TGCAGTGCTAGAGGCGGCCGTGGACAGGGGGCAGGGCGGCAGCCCCAGCATTTT. The chain recombines TRBV20-1 with TRBJ1-5; 11 bases are a match to TRBD1. Germline V gene data show CDR1 as DFQATT and CDR2 as SNEGSKA (reference sequence). Trimming took 1 base from V and 7 from J; bases not matched to a gene: 15. The CDR3 is made up of 18 amino acids.

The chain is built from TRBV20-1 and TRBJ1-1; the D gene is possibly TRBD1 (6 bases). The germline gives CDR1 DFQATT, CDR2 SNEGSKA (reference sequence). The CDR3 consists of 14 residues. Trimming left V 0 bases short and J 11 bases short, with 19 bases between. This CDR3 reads CSARDQGTAVGAFF. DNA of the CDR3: TGCAGTGCTAGAGATCAGGGGACGGCGGTTGGGGCTTTCTTT.

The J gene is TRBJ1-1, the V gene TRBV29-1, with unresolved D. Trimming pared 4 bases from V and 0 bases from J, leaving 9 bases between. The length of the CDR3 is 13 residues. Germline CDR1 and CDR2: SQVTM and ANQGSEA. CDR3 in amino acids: CSVGRQMNTEAFF. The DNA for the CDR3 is TGCAGCGTTGGTCGACAAATGAACACTGAAGCTTTCTTT. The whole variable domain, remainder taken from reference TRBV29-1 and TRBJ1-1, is SAVISQKPSRDICQRGTSLTIQCQVDSQVTMMFWYRQQPGQSLTLIATANQGSEATYESGFVIDKFPISRPNLTFSTLTVSNMSPEDSSIYLCSVGRQMNTEAFFGQGTRLTVV.

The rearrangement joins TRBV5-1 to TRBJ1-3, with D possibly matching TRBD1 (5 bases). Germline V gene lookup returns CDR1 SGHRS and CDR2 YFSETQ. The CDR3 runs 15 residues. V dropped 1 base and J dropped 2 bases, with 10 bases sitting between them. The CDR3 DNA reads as TGCGCCAGCAGCTTGCAGGGTGGGACTGGAAACACCATATATTTT. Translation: CASSLQGGTGNTIYF.

The CDR3 region has the DNA TGTGCCAGCAGTTTATATTCAGCGGGGTTGGAGACCCAGTACTTC. This translates into CASSLYSAGLETQYF. This sequence joins TRBV12-3 or TRBV12-4 and TRBJ2-5; 7 bases agree with TRBD2. The CDR3 is 15 residues long. V was clipped by 2 bases and J by 5 bases; unmatched bases: 8.